These 27 T cell receptor beta chains were sequenced from one sample in a study of monozygotic twins with cystic fibrosis. TCRdb's table, derived via immunoSEQ multiplex PCR, lists solely in-frame clones and lacks some. The sample has around 21,000 clones; roughly 89% are singletons. Sequencing was performed on blood. The receptors originated from a woman aged 30 to 39 with cystic fibrosis.

The CDR3 sequence is CASSLGWGKETQYF. The CDR3 region has the DNA TGCGCCAGCAGCCTCGGTTGGGGTAAGGAGACCCAGTACTTC. This chain links TRBV4-1 with TRBJ2-5; D gene unclear. CDR1 MGHRA and CDR2 YSYEKL come from the germline V gene. The CDR3 spans 14 residues. V lost 4 bases and J lost 5, with 14 bases in between.

This clone was counted only a few times. The chain combines TRBV6-1 with TRBJ1-2; 7 bases are a match to TRBD1. Germline assignment: CDR1 MNHNS and CDR2 SASEGT. The length of the CDR3 is 14 residues. The V gene end was trimmed by 3 bases and the J gene end by 6 bases; junction bases not matched to a gene: 7. DNA of the CDR3: TGTGCCAGCAGTGAGCGGGGACAGAGGGATGGCTACACCTTC. Amino acid sequence: CASSERGQRDGYTF.

The chain is built from TRBV18 and TRBJ2-5, with D tentatively TRBD1 (6 bases). The V and J ends lost 1 base and 4 bases respectively, with 13 bases between them. CDR3 length equals 15 residues. CDR1 is KGHSH and CDR2 is LQKENI in the germline V gene. The CDR3 region has the DNA TGTGCCAGCTCACCACTAAGTCAAGGGGGAGAGACCCAGTACTTC. Translated: CASSPLSQGGETQYF.

The chain joins TRBV7-9 to TRBJ2-7, with D possibly being TRBD1 (6 bases). Between the trimmed V and J ends, which lost 1 base and 4 bases, there was a span of 17 bases. The CDR3 contains 16 residues. Germline-derived CDR1 and CDR2 are SEHNR and FQNEAQ (reference sequence). As DNA, the CDR3 is TGTGCCAGCAGCTTAGTACAGGGTTTCGACAAATACGAGCAGTACTTC. Translating it yields CASSLVQGFDKYEQYF.

V usage is TRBV29-1 and J usage is TRBJ2-1; TRBD1 is a possible D gene (6 bases). This CDR3 is built from 12 residues. Germline CDR1 reads SQVTM; CDR2 reads ANQGSEA. V was cut by 7 bases and J by 8 bases, with 15 bases left in between. Here the CDR3 DNA reads TGCAGCGCCAGGGACACCACATATGAGCAGTTCTTC. Translation gives CSARDTTYEQFF.

The rearrangement links TRBV6-5 to TRBJ2-2; D possibly corresponds to TRBD2 (6 bases). The germline V gene encodes CDR1 MNHEY and CDR2 SVGAGI. V was clipped by 5 bases and J by 0 bases, with 10 bases between them. CDR3 length: 15 residues. DNA for the CDR3: TGTGCCAGCAGTCCGGGGGTACCGAACACCGGGGAGCTGTTTTTT. This codes for CASSPGVPNTGELFF.

The V gene is TRBV6-5, the J gene TRBJ2-7; 7 nucleotides agree with TRBD1. Germline loops: CDR1 MNHEY, CDR2 SVGAGI. Trimming took 2 bases from V and 2 from J; bases not matched to a gene: 6. The CDR3 consists of 15 residues. CDR3 sequence reads: CASSYGTARAYEQYF. CDR3 coding DNA: TGTGCCAGCAGTTACGGGACAGCAAGGGCCTACGAGCAGTACTTC.

The V and J genes are TRBV4-1 and TRBJ2-3; TRBD2 agrees at 12 bases. V shed 5 bases and J 2 bases; nucleotides not matched to a gene: 5. The CDR3 is 16 residues long. Germline V gene sequence: CDR1 MGHRA, CDR2 YSYEKL. CDR3 in DNA: TGCGCCAGCAGCGCCCGGACTAGCGGGGTCACAGATACGCAGTATTTT. As protein: CASSARTSGVTDTQYF.

This sequence joins TRBV19 and TRBJ1-2; the D is unclear. This CDR3 is 13 amino acids long. V lost 1 base and J 3 bases, leaving 6 bases between the germline ends. The germline V gene encodes CDR1 LNHDA and CDR2 SQIVND (reference sequence). CDR3 in amino acids: CASSIVTDYGYTF. The DNA of the CDR3 is TGTGCCAGTAGTATAGTAACAGACTATGGCTACACCTTC.

The rearrangement joins TRBV10-2 to TRBJ2-1; 11 nucleotides match TRBD1. CDR3 length: 16 residues. The V and J ends lost 6 bases and 7 bases, in that order; junction bases with no gene match: 11. Per germline, CDR1 WSHSY and CDR2 SAAADI. The CDR3 protein is CASRAQDRGRLNEQFF. In nucleotides, the CDR3 is TGCGCCAGCAGGGCACAGGACAGGGGGCGACTTAATGAGCAGTTCTTC.

This chain uses TRBV29-1 with TRBJ2-1; D might be TRBD2 (5 bases). The CDR3 is 14 residues long. The V gene lost 4 bases and the J gene lost 3 bases, with 13 bases spanning the gap. CDR1 SQVTM and CDR2 ANQGSEA come from the germline V gene. DNA for the CDR3: TGCAGCGTTGCTTACGGGGTGAGCTACAATGAGCAGTTCTTC. It specifies CSVAYGVSYNEQFF.

The chain joins TRBV15 to TRBJ1-1; no definite D call. CDR1 is LNHNV and CDR2 is YYDKDF in the germline V gene (reference sequence). Trimming removed 1 base at V and 1 base at J, with 10 bases between. This CDR3 has 15 residues. The CDR3 DNA is TGTGCCACCAGCAGAGCTAGGGTGGGGAACACTGAAGCTTTCTTT. It codes for CATSRARVGNTEAFF.

The V call is TRBV6-5, the J call TRBJ2-5; no definite D call. The germline CDR1 and CDR2 sequences are MNHEY and SVGAGI. There are 10 residues in the CDR3. Trimming shortened V by 7 bases and J by 4 bases, and 4 bases separated the two germline ends. CDR3: CASTGETQYF. The CDR3 region has the DNA TGTGCCAGCACAGGAGAGACCCAGTACTTC.

The rearrangement links TRBV4-3 to TRBJ1-6; D might be TRBD1 (6 bases). Germline values: CDR1 LGHNA, CDR2 YSLEER. V was trimmed by 4 bases and J by 12 bases, leaving 16 bases between them. CDR3 length: 14 residues. The DNA for the CDR3 is TGCGCCAGCAGCCCTGTGGGGGCTGGGGGACCCCTCCACTTT. As protein: CASSPVGAGGPLHF.

This clone appeared a single time. The chain has TRBV6-1 and TRBJ1-2, with 8 bases fitting TRBD1. CDR3 length equals 15 residues. Germline lookup yields CDR1 MNHNS and CDR2 SASEGT. V was pared by 10 bases and J by 8 bases, with 18 bases of the junction left unmatched. This chain's CDR3 is CATTQGAGSAWGYTF. CDR3 sequence (DNA): TGTGCCACTACCCAGGGGGCTGGTTCGGCTTGGGGCTACACCTTC.

The V gene is TRBV6-5, the J gene TRBJ2-5, with a possible D match to TRBD2 (7 bases). The CDR3 length is 14 residues. Deletions cut 2 bases from V and 4 bases from J, with 11 bases between. Germline values: CDR1 MNHEY, CDR2 SVGAGI. The CDR3 nucleotides read TGTGCCAGCAGTTACAGGGGGGGTCGAGAGACCCAGTACTTC. Its protein product is CASSYRGGRETQYF.

In this sample, this clone turned up a few times. This chain uses TRBV14 with TRBJ2-7; D possibly corresponds to TRBD1 (5 bases). Germline V lookup: CDR1 SGHDN, CDR2 FVKESK. The CDR3 contains 15 residues. Trimming removed 2 bases from V and 0 bases from J, with 11 bases in between. CDR3 nucleotides: TGTGCCAGCAGCCAAATAACAGGTAGCTCCTACGAGCAGTACTTC. Its protein product is CASSQITGSSYEQYF. The full variable domain, in which reference TRBV14 and TRBJ2-7 provide the parts outside the CDR3, is EAGVTQFPSHSVIEKGQTVTLRCDPISGHDNLYWYRRVMGKEIKFLLHFVKESKQDESGMPNNRFLAERTGGTYSTLKVQPAELEDSGVYFCASSQITGSSYEQYFGPGTRLTVT.

V gene TRBV6-5 combines with J gene TRBJ1-2; perhaps TRBD1 as D (6 bases). Germline V CDR1 and CDR2: MNHEY, SVGAGI. The V gene lost 2 bases and the J gene lost 4 bases, with 17 bases spanning the gap. CDR3 length: 16 residues. This CDR3 is CASSYTKGGSVYGYTF. The CDR3 nucleotides are TGTGCCAGCAGTTACACCAAGGGGGGGTCGGTCTATGGCTACACCTTC.

The chain uses TRBV6-5 and TRBJ1-6; D is unresolved. The CDR3 extends over 13 amino acids. Between the trimmed V and J ends, which lost 1 base and 11 bases, there was a span of 9 bases. Germline V gives CDR1 MNHEY, CDR2 SVGAGI. CDR3 DNA: TGTGCCAGCAGTTACTACTTAGAGGCACCCCTCCACTTT. It encodes CASSYYLEAPLHF.

The J gene is TRBJ1-2, the V gene TRBV6-5; perhaps TRBD1 as D (6 bases). Per the germline V gene, CDR1 is MNHEY and CDR2 is SVGAGI. CDR3 size: 14 residues. Trimming took off 4 bases at V and 7 bases at J, with 16 bases between the two ends. CDR3 amino acids: CASSSRRGGGGYTF. Here the CDR3 DNA reads TGTGCCAGCAGTTCTAGGAGGGGGGGAGGTGGCTACACCTTC.

As to this clone: Additional DNA sequences in this sample encode the identical CDR3. The gene calls are TRBV6-5 and TRBJ1-2; 8 bases align to TRBD1. This CDR3 region has 15 residues. Looked up from germline, CDR1 is MNHEY and CDR2 is SVGAGI. V shed 6 bases and J 6 bases; nucleotides not matched to a gene: 12. This chain's CDR3 is CASRETGASRDGYTF. In DNA, the CDR3 is TGTGCCAGCAGGGAGACAGGGGCCTCAAGGGATGGCTACACCTTC.

The J gene is TRBJ2-1, the V gene TRBV29-1; perhaps TRBD2 as D (5 bases). Germline assignment: CDR1 SQVTM and CDR2 ANQGSEA. The CDR3 totals 12 residues. In DNA, the CDR3 is TGCCAAACTTGGAAGGGAGAGGGTGAGCAGTTCTTC. Protein: CQTWKGEGEQFF.

The J gene is TRBJ2-3, the V gene TRBV18; weak D call: TRBD2 (7 bases). V was shortened by 3 bases and J by 4 bases, with 14 bases between the two germline ends. The germline V gene has CDR1 KGHSH and CDR2 LQKENI. CDR3 length equals 15 residues. CDR3 region: CASSPVGGPADTQYF. The CDR3 DNA is TGTGCCAGCTCACCTGTGGGGGGGCCGGCAGATACGCAGTATTTT.

The sample holds one count of this clone. This chain connects TRBV11-3 to TRBJ1-1, with D hard to call. The germline V gene has CDR1 SGHNT and CDR2 YENEEA. V was trimmed by 4 bases and J by 3 bases, leaving 9 bases between them. This CDR3 spans 13 amino acids. The chain's CDR3 is CASSSGLHTEAFF. CDR3 DNA sequence: TGTGCCAGCAGCTCCGGACTCCACACTGAAGCTTTCTTT.

The CDR3 DNA is TGTGCCAGTAGTATCCCCCGACAAGGGGGTTTGAATCAGCCCCAGCATTTT. Its translation is CASSIPRQGGLNQPQHF. The rearrangement joins TRBV19 to TRBJ1-5; D may be TRBD1 (6 bases). Germline CDR1 reads LNHDA; CDR2 reads SQIVND (reference sequence). Trimming took 3 bases from V and 4 from J, leaving 19 bases between them. CDR3 length equals 17 residues.

The chain employs TRBV4-3 and TRBJ2-1; D gene unclear. Germline CDR1 reads LGHNA; CDR2 reads YSLEER. The CDR3 loop spans 16 amino acids. The germline V and J ends were trimmed by 1 base and 2 bases, with 12 bases remaining between them. CDR3 coding DNA: TGCGCCAGCAGCCAAGGCGAAAGCCATACCTACAATGAGCAGTTCTTC. Its translation is CASSQGESHTYNEQFF.

The rearrangement uses TRBV5-4 and TRBJ1-2; tentative D call: TRBD1 (5 bases). The ends were cut back, 3 bases at V and 4 bases at J, with 19 bases in the middle. Germline V gene data show CDR1 as SGHNT and CDR2 as YYREEE (reference sequence). The CDR3 loop spans 16 amino acids. The CDR3 loop is CASSSGDMGPRYGYTF. CDR3 nucleotides: TGTGCCAGCAGCTCGGGGGATATGGGGCCCCGCTATGGCTACACCTTC.